This T cell receptor beta chain was sequenced during a study of blood T cell repertoires in COVID-19. Study information: Sources were T cells, B-cell-depleted T cells, or PBMCs; the material itself was cDNA or gDNA.

This clone has more than one count but fewer than ten. The V segment lost 1 base and the J segment 1 base; nucleotides outside the gene matches: 1. CDR3 length: 15 amino acids. CDR1 LGHNA and CDR2 YSLEER come from the germline V gene. Assay: immunoSEQ multiplex PCR; the TCRdb copy retains only in-frame clones and omits some. Of 230,000 or so clones in the sample, roughly 82% were seen once. The V gene is TRBV4-3, the J gene TRBJ1-1; 9 bases align to TRBD1. The source of this sequence is a man aged 40-49 years who had recovered from COVID-19. Sequenced input: peripheral blood. The CDR3 loop reads CASSQAGQGNTEAFF. In nucleotides, the CDR3 is TGCGCCAGCAGCCAAGCGGGACAGGGGAACACTGAAGCTTTCTTT.